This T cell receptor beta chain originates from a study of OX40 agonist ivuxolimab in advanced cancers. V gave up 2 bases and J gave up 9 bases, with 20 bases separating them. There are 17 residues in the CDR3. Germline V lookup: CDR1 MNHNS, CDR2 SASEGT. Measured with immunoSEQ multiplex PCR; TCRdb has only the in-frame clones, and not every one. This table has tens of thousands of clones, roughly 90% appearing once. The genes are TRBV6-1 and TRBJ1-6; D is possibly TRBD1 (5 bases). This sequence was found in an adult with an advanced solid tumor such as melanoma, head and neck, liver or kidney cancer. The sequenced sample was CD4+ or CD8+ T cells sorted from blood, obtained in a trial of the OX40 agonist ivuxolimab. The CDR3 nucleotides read TGTGCCAGCAGTGAAACCTTCGGGGTACGGGGGTTTTCACCCCTCCACTTT. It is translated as CASSETFGVRGFSPLHF.